This T cell receptor beta chain stems from a study of cytomegalovirus exposure and HLA in healthy donors. Study results and caveats: Apparent HLA restriction characterized most CMV-associated TCR beta chains in a later analysis.

A remark on this clone: Its antigen is undetermined.

Donors sampled were nominally healthy, though unrecorded immune exposures were likely. This PCR relied on a set of 60 Vbeta primers and 13 Jbeta primers. TCRdb's copy holds only in-frame clones and misses some; the assay was immunoSEQ multiplex PCR. The sample lists 95,000 to 150,000 clones, around 66% seen once, with 1.5% in the top ten. The germline V and J ends were trimmed by 5 bases and 4 bases, with 14 bases remaining between them. The germline V gene encodes CDR1 SNHLY and CDR2 FYNNEI. The CDR3 consists of 14 residues. Specimen: PBMCs. The clonotype comes from a man in his late teens or twenties in good health and CMV-seronegative. The genes are TRBV2 and TRBJ1-2; possible D gene TRBD1, 5 bases. The CDR3 coding sequence is TGTGCCAGCAGTCAGGGCGGGAATCTCTATGGCTACACCTTC. Encoded protein: CASSQGGNLYGYTF.